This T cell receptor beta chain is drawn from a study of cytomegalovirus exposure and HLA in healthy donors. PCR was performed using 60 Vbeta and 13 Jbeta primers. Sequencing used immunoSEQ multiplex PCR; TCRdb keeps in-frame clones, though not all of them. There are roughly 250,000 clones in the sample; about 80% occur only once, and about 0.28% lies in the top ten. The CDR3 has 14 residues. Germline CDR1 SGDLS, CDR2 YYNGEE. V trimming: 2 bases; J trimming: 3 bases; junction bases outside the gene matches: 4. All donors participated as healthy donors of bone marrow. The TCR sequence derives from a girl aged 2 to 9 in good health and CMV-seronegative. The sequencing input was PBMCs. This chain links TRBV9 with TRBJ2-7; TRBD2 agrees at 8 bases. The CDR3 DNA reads TGTGCCAGCAGCGTGGGACTAGTTAACTACGAGCAGTACTTC. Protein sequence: CASSVGLVNYEQYF.